What follows describes a single T cell receptor (beta chain). Its antigen remains unidentified. Produced via immunoSEQ multiplex PCR; TCRdb's table is partial and in-frame only. The sample lists under 40,000 clones, over 75% occurring once. Trimming removed 2 bases from V and 9 bases from J, with 20 bases in between. Germline V gene data show CDR1 as KGHSY and CDR2 as FQNENV. CDR3 length: 16 residues. This sample was taken from a study of OX40 agonist ivuxolimab in advanced cancers. Study-level results: The study observed clonal expansion of CD4+ and CD8+ blood T cells by week 6 at 0.1 to 3.0 mg/kg.

The chain combines TRBV16 with TRBJ2-1, with a weak D call TRBD2 (5 bases). The sequencing used CD4+ or CD8+ T cells sorted from blood, collected in a trial of the OX40 agonist ivuxolimab. This receptor was taken from an adult with an advanced solid tumor such as melanoma, head and neck, liver or kidney cancer. CDR3 loop: CASSQVTGSFEGEQFF. The CDR3 nucleotides read TGTGCCAGCAGCCAAGTAACTGGATCATTTGAGGGTGAGCAGTTCTTC.